These T cell receptor beta chains were read from a single sample in a study of blood T cell repertoires in COVID-19. The protocol was immunoSEQ multiplex PCR, while the TCRdb copy is restricted to in-frame clones and leaves out a portion. The repertoire holds tens of thousands of clones, with 85% to 90% as singletons. The sequenced sample consisted of peripheral blood. The receptors originated from a man aged 50 to 60 with active COVID-19. Both conserved end residues are part of each CDR3. A D gene is named only where the DNA matches it firmly. Clone size is not always given. Where it is, it says once, few, many or a class for expanded clones.

d_call	clone_size	j_call	cdr3_length	v_call	cdr3_aa	cdr3_nt
.	once	TRBJ1-2	13	TRBV30	CAWNQGLNYGYTF	TGTGCCTGGAACCAGGGCCTTAACTATGGCTACACCTTC
.	.	TRBJ1-1	13	TRBV4-3	CASSLDMNTEAFF	TGCGCCAGCAGCCTCGACATGAACACTGAAGCTTTCTTT
TRBD1	.	TRBJ1-2	16	TRBV27	CASSPQWDRDGYGYTF	TGTGCCAGCAGTCCCCAGTGGGACAGGGATGGCTATGGCTACACCTTC
TRBD1	.	TRBJ2-7	16	TRBV6-2/TRBV6-3	CASSFMGQRFSYEQYF	TGTGCCAGCAGTTTCATGGGACAGCGCTTCTCCTACGAGCAGTACTTC
.	.	TRBJ2-2	16	TRBV5-6	CASSSFHRDGAGELFF	TGTGCCAGCAGCTCGTTTCACAGGGACGGAGCTGGGGAGCTGTTTTTT
.	.	TRBJ1-2	13	TRBV6-2/TRBV6-3	CASSMSRGKGYTF	TGTGCCAGCAGTATGAGCCGGGGGAAGGGCTACACCTTC
.	.	TRBJ2-6	16	TRBV5-1	CASSLKQGTGANVLTF	TGCGCCAGCAGCTTAAAACAGGGAACTGGGGCCAACGTCCTGACTTTC
.	.	TRBJ1-1	19	TRBV9	CASSGGTLSSLLMNTEAFF	TGTGCCAGCAGCGGAGGGACACTCTCCAGTCTTTTAATGAACACTGAAGCTTTCTTT
.	.	TRBJ2-5	11	TRBV2	CATAYQETQYF	TGTGCCACCGCGTACCAAGAGACCCAGTACTTC
.	.	TRBJ2-7	16	TRBV18	CASSPLSRLNSYEQYF	TGTGCCAGCTCACCCCTTTCGCGGCTGAACTCCTACGAGCAGTACTTC
.	.	TRBJ1-5	15	TRBV19	CASSISLGRNRPQHF	TGTGCCAGTAGTATAAGTCTCGGCCGGAACAGGCCCCAGCATTTT
.	.	TRBJ1-2	14	TRBV7-2	CASSLALRGSGYTF	TGTGCCAGCAGCTTAGCGCTAAGGGGTTCTGGCTACACCTTC
TRBD1	.	TRBJ2-7	14	TRBV11-2	CASSQQGSSYEQYF	TGTGCCAGCAGCCAACAGGGGAGCTCCTACGAGCAGTACTTC
TRBD1	.	TRBJ1-2	13	TRBV29-1	CSVGQGVAYGYTF	TGCAGCGTTGGACAGGGGGTAGCCTATGGCTACACCTTC
TRBD2	.	TRBJ2-3	16	TRBV7-2	CASSLQGLTSGGTQYF	TGTGCCAGCAGCTTACAAGGCTTGACTAGCGGAGGTACGCAGTATTTT
TRBD2	.	TRBJ2-5	17	TRBV5-1	CASSLEGTSGDQETQYF	TGCGCCAGCAGCTTGGAGGGGACTAGCGGGGATCAAGAGACCCAGTACTTC
.	.	TRBJ1-1	13	TRBV5-6	CASSRFGGTEAFF	TGTGCCAGCAGTCGATTTGGGGGGACTGAAGCTTTCTTT
TRBD1	.	TRBJ2-7	14	TRBV2	CASSERDRVHEQYF	TGTGCCAGCAGTGAAAGGGACAGGGTCCACGAGCAGTACTTC
TRBD2	.	TRBJ2-2	18	TRBV19	CASSILSGGRTNTGELFF	TGTGCCAGTAGTATTCTTTCTGGCGGGAGGACTAACACCGGGGAGCTGTTTTTT
.	.	TRBJ2-2	14	TRBV14	CASSLDWDTGELFF	TGTGCCAGCAGCCTGGACTGGGACACCGGGGAGCTGTTTTTT
TRBD2	.	TRBJ2-5	15	TRBV18	CASSRAAGVDETQYF	TGTGCCAGCTCACGAGCAGCGGGAGTGGATGAGACCCAGTACTTC
TRBD1	.	TRBJ2-2	17	TRBV15	CATSRPRQGRPTGELFF	TGTGCCACCAGCAGACCAAGACAGGGGCGACCAACCGGGGAGCTGTTTTTT
.	.	TRBJ1-1	13	TRBV4-3	CASSQDRQGRAFF	TGCGCCAGCAGCCAAGATCGGCAGGGCCGGGCTTTCTTT
TRBD1	.	TRBJ2-1	14	TRBV24-1	CATSDPPDRAEQFF	TGTGCCACCAGTGATCCGCCAGACAGGGCTGAGCAGTTCTTC
.	.	TRBJ2-7	15	TRBV4-2	CASSQGVTNSYEQYF	TGTGCCAGCAGCCAAGGAGTTACTAACTCCTACGAGCAGTACTTC
.	.	TRBJ2-1	12	TRBV9	CASSVDRDEQFF	TGTGCCAGCAGCGTAGATCGAGATGAGCAGTTCTTC
.	.	TRBJ2-7	17	TRBV7-2	CASSFFEFGDPEREQYF	TGTGCCAGCAGCTTTTTTGAGTTCGGGGATCCGGAGCGCGAGCAGTACTTC
TRBD1	.	TRBJ1-2	15	TRBV27	CASSPGTGLNYGYTF	TGTGCCAGCAGTCCGGGGACAGGGCTGAACTATGGCTACACCTTC
TRBD1	.	TRBJ1-1	13	TRBV24-1	CATIGQGASEAFF	TGTGCCACCATAGGACAGGGGGCCTCTGAAGCTTTCTTT
TRBD1	.	TRBJ1-2	15	TRBV6-4	CASSVEQGGNYGYTF	TGTGCCAGCAGCGTGGAACAGGGGGGTAACTATGGCTACACCTTC
TRBD2	.	TRBJ2-3	16	TRBV27	CASSLGTSGTTDTQYF	TGTGCCAGCAGTTTGGGGACTAGCGGGACCACAGATACGCAGTATTTT
.	.	TRBJ2-1	13	TRBV7-9	CASSLEGSRGPFF	TGTGCCAGCAGCTTAGAGGGCTCCAGGGGTCCGTTCTTC
TRBD1	.	TRBJ1-5	17	TRBV27	CASRSRGGQGGNQPQHF	TGTGCCAGCAGATCCAGGGGGGGACAGGGCGGCAATCAGCCCCAGCATTTT
.	.	TRBJ2-7	14	TRBV3-1/TRBV3-2	CASSHSFQGHEQYF	TGTGCCAGCAGCCATTCCTTCCAGGGCCACGAGCAGTACTTC
TRBD2	few	TRBJ2-3	14	TRBV6-4	CASSERGGTDTQYF	TGTGCCAGCAGTGAGCGGGGGGGCACAGATACGCAGTATTTT
TRBD2	.	TRBJ2-7	16	TRBV13	CASSFRAGRGDYEQYF	TGTGCCAGCAGCTTTAGGGCCGGGCGGGGGGACTACGAGCAGTACTTC
.	.	TRBJ2-6	16	TRBV27	CASSLVRDSGANVLTF	TGTGCCAGCAGTTTAGTCAGGGACTCTGGGGCCAACGTCCTGACTTTC
.	.	TRBJ1-2	15	TRBV14	CASSRSNEGVGGYTF	TGTGCCAGCAGCCGCTCGAACGAGGGAGTTGGGGGCTACACCTTC
TRBD1	.	TRBJ2-7	12	TRBV30	CAWGQANYEQYF	TGTGCCTGGGGACAGGCGAATTACGAGCAGTACTTC
.	.	TRBJ1-2	15	TRBV2	CASSALDGVNYGYTF	TGTGCCAGCAGTGCCTTAGACGGGGTTAACTATGGCTACACCTTC
TRBD1	.	TRBJ2-7	14	TRBV9	CASSAGTGFYEQYF	TGTGCCAGCAGCGCCGGGACAGGTTTTTACGAGCAGTACTTC
.	.	TRBJ2-5	15	TRBV5-1	CASSLGAAGQETQYF	TGCGCCAGCAGCTTGGGGGCTGCCGGCCAAGAGACCCAGTACTTC
TRBD1	.	TRBJ2-7	14	TRBV11-2	CASSPRDSSYEQYF	TGTGCCAGCAGCCCTCGGGACAGCTCCTACGAGCAGTACTTC
TRBD1	.	TRBJ2-1	16	TRBV28	CASSLVGGARLNEQFF	TGTGCCAGCAGTTTAGTAGGGGGCGCAAGGCTCAATGAGCAGTTCTTC
TRBD2	.	TRBJ2-3	17	TRBV14	CASSQAAGGGASDTQYF	TGTGCCAGCAGCCAAGCGGCGGGCGGGGGGGCCTCAGATACGCAGTATTTT
.	.	TRBJ2-5	14	TRBV3-1/TRBV3-2	CASSHLRGQETQYF	TGTGCCAGCAGCCATCTCAGAGGCCAAGAGACCCAGTACTTC
.	few	TRBJ2-7	11	TRBV28	CASSFRDEQYF	TGTGCCAGCAGTTTCAGGGACGAGCAGTACTTC
.	.	TRBJ2-5	14	TRBV5-1	CASSLRTTQETQYF	TGCGCCAGCAGCTTGAGGACAACTCAAGAGACCCAGTACTTC